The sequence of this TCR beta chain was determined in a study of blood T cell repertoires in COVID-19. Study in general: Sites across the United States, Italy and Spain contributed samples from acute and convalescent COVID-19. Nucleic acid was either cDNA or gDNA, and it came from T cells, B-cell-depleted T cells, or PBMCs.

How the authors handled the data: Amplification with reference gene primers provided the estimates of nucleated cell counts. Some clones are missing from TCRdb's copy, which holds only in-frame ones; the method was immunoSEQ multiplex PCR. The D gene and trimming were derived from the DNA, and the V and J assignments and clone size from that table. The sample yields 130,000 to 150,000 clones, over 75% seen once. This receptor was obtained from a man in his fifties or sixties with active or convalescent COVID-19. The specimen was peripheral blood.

Here the CDR3 DNA reads TGTGCCAGCAGTGACACAGGGGTCGGCAATCAGCCCCAGCATTTT. Residues: CASSDTGVGNQPQHF. V usage is TRBV28 and J usage is TRBJ1-5, with 7 nucleotides matching TRBD1. Trimming cost V 5 bases and J 2 bases; bases outside gene matches: 6. The V gene's germline CDR1 is MDHEN and CDR2 SYDVKM. The CDR3 length is 15 residues.